This record covers a single T cell receptor beta chain. What it recognizes is unknown. The PCR contained 60 Vbeta and 13 Jbeta primers. Clones were sequenced by immunoSEQ multiplex PCR, and TCRdb holds only the in-frame ones, with some missing. The sample lists about 210,000 clones, roughly 82% seen once, with 6% in the top ten. The sample originates from a study of cytomegalovirus exposure and HLA in healthy donors. Whole-study context: Genotyping showed less than 85% of 350 to 400 donors falling in the Caucasian-associated ancestry cluster. General study findings and limits: Reported findings show TCR beta sequences accurately forecast HLA-A and HLA-B alleles in most subjects.

As for the donors, each was a healthy bone marrow donor. V was clipped by 3 bases and J by 6 bases, with 3 bases between them. There are 11 residues in the CDR3. Per germline, CDR1 SGHAT and CDR2 FQNNGV. The specimen was PBMCs. The V and J genes are TRBV11-2 and TRBJ2-1; no reliable D call. This clonotype originated in a man in his forties in good health and CMV-seropositive. The CDR3 DNA reads as TGTGCCAGCAGCTTCTTCAATGAGCAGTTCTTC. This codes for CASSFFNEQFF. The complete variable domain, with remaining parts taken from reference TRBV11-2 and TRBJ2-1, reads EAGVAQSPRYKIIEKRQSVAFWCNPISGHATLYWYQQILGQGPKLLIQFQNNGVVDDSQLPKDRFSAERLKGVDSTLKIQPAKLEDSAVYLCASSFFNEQFFGPGTRLTVL.